This record looks at one T cell receptor beta chain sequence and its context. V lost 5 bases and J lost 4; bases outside the gene matches: 7. Germline CDR1 MNHEY, CDR2 SMNVEV (reference sequence). CDR3 length equals 15 residues. The TCR beta repertoire was assessed by survey-level immunoSEQ sequencing. Sequencing was performed with immunoSEQ multiplex PCR; in TCRdb, only in-frame clones are kept and a portion is missing. Here the sample spans tens of thousands of clones, 93% being singletons. The source material was PBMCs. The chain recombines TRBV27 with TRBJ2-1, with TRBD1 matching 8 bases. This clonotype originated in a middle-aged man with rheumatoid arthritis. The CDR3 DNA follows: TGTGCCAGCAGTCACAGGGGGATTGGATACAATGAGCAGTTCTTC. Translated: CASSHRGIGYNEQFF.